The rows below give T cell receptor beta chains drawn from one sample of a study of blood T cell repertoires in COVID-19. The table came from immunoSEQ multiplex PCR; TCRdb's copy has only in-frame clones and leaves some out. There are roughly 190,000 clones in the sample; about 86% occur only once, and roughly 3.7% lies in the top ten. The sample taken for sequencing was peripheral blood. The receptor set was obtained from a man aged 18 to 30 with active or convalescent COVID-19. The CDR3 runs from the conserved cysteine through the conserved F or W. Each record gives: V gene, clone size, J gene, D gene, CDR3 DNA, CDR3 protein. The D gene is left open where the match is weak. The size entry is marked missing in some rows and otherwise reads once, few, many or a size class.

v_call: TRBV11-3; clone_size: -; j_call: TRBJ2-1; d_call: -; cdr3_nt: TGTGCCAGCAGCGCAGTGACTCGCTACAATGAGCAGTTCTTC; cdr3_aa: CASSAVTRYNEQFF
v_call: TRBV6-5; clone_size: -; j_call: TRBJ2-7; d_call: -; cdr3_nt: TGTGCCAGCAGTTCTCCCTCCTACGAGCAGTACTTC; cdr3_aa: CASSSPSYEQYF
v_call: TRBV28; clone_size: -; j_call: TRBJ2-3; d_call: -; cdr3_nt: TGTGCCGTTAGGGGTCCTAGCACAGATACGCAGTATTTT; cdr3_aa: CAVRGPSTDTQYF
v_call: TRBV11-2; clone_size: -; j_call: TRBJ2-2; d_call: -; cdr3_nt: TGTGCCAGCAGCTACGGGAGTTTGCGAAACACCGGGGAGCTGTTTTTT; cdr3_aa: CASSYGSLRNTGELFF
v_call: TRBV4-1; clone_size: -; j_call: TRBJ2-1; d_call: TRBD2; cdr3_nt: TGCGCCAGCAGCCAAGGAGACACGGGACTAGCGGGAGTCTCCTACAATGAGCAGTTCTTC; cdr3_aa: CASSQGDTGLAGVSYNEQFF
v_call: TRBV7-2; clone_size: -; j_call: TRBJ2-7; d_call: -; cdr3_nt: TGTGCCAGCAGCTTAGGGCTCTCCTACGAGCAGTACTTC; cdr3_aa: CASSLGLSYEQYF
v_call: TRBV11-2; clone_size: -; j_call: TRBJ1-6; d_call: TRBD1; cdr3_nt: TGTGCCAGCAGCTTAGACACAAACAGGGGGCTCTATAATTCACCCCTCCACTTT; cdr3_aa: CASSLDTNRGLYNSPLHF
v_call: TRBV7-2; clone_size: -; j_call: TRBJ2-1; d_call: -; cdr3_nt: TGTGCCAGCAGCCCCATCCCGACACCCGATGAGCAGTTCTTC; cdr3_aa: CASSPIPTPDEQFF
v_call: TRBV24-1; clone_size: -; j_call: TRBJ2-5; d_call: TRBD1; cdr3_nt: TGTGCCACCAGTGACTTTGAGGAATATGGGGGACAGGGCGAGACCCAGTACTTC; cdr3_aa: CATSDFEEYGGQGETQYF
v_call: TRBV6-6; clone_size: -; j_call: TRBJ2-6; d_call: -; cdr3_nt: TGTGCCAGCAGTGGGGGGGCCGGGGCCAACGTCCTGACTTTC; cdr3_aa: CASSGGAGANVLTF
v_call: TRBV7-2; clone_size: once; j_call: TRBJ1-6; d_call: TRBD1; cdr3_nt: TGTGCCAGCAGACGGACAGGTCCTTCACCCCTCCACTTT; cdr3_aa: CASRRTGPSPLHF
v_call: TRBV19; clone_size: -; j_call: TRBJ1-5; d_call: -; cdr3_nt: TGTGCCAGTAGTAGTGCCAGAGGGATAAGCAATCAGCCCCAGCATTTT; cdr3_aa: CASSSARGISNQPQHF
v_call: TRBV30; clone_size: few; j_call: TRBJ2-7; d_call: -; cdr3_nt: TGTGCCTGGAGTGCATCAGGTCCCGAGCAGTACTTC; cdr3_aa: CAWSASGPEQYF